Listed here are 7 T cell receptor beta chains from one sample, sequenced in a study of graft-versus-host responses after intestinal transplantation. Repertoires were generated with immunoSEQ multiplex PCR, while TCRdb's copy carries only in-frame clones and drops some. The sample lists roughly 92,000 clones, about 87% occurring once. No antigen has been identified for these receptors. Sequencing was performed on unstimulated CD4+ T cells sorted from spleen or lymph node cells, taken before transplant. The receptors derive from a human donor who was the organ donor for an intestinal transplant.

In this sample, this clone turned up once. The rearrangement uses TRBV11-3 and TRBJ2-1, with D maybe TRBD1 (5 bases). V dropped 5 bases and J dropped 7 bases, with 9 bases sitting between them. The germline V gene has CDR1 SGHNT and CDR2 YENEEA. CDR3 size: 12 residues. The CDR3, as DNA: TGTGCCAGCAGCCTTCCAGGGAATGAGCAGTTCTTC. Its translation: CASSLPGNEQFF.

This sequence joins TRBV27 and TRBJ1-4, with D possibly matching TRBD1 (5 bases). The V gene's germline CDR1 is MNHEY and CDR2 SMNVEV (reference sequence). Trimming removed 3 bases from V and 8 bases from J, with 19 bases in between. The CDR3 has 16 amino acids. The CDR3 DNA is TGTGCCAGCAGTTTCAAGTGGCAGGGATCGCGAGAAAAACTGTTTTTT. The encoded protein is CASSFKWQGSREKLFF.

The CDR3 reads CLAVSYEQYF. For the CDR3, the DNA is TGTCTAGCGGTTTCCTACGAGCAGTACTTC. This chain uses TRBV19 with TRBJ2-7, with 7 bases matching TRBD2. Germline CDR1 is LNHDA and CDR2 is SQIVND (reference sequence). CDR3 size: 10 residues.

This sequence joins TRBV28 and TRBJ1-3; D gene unclear. The CDR3 has 14 residues. Per the germline V gene, CDR1 is MDHEN and CDR2 is SYDVKM. Deletions cut 6 bases from V and 7 bases from J, with 16 bases between. The CDR3 DNA follows: TGTGCCAGCAGCCATGGGCCGGGGTGGAACACCATATATTTT. It specifies CASSHGPGWNTIYF.

This CDR3 is CASSMITGTSVYNEQFF. DNA for the CDR3: TGTGCCAGTAGTATGATAACCGGGACTAGTGTCTACAATGAGCAGTTCTTC. V and J are TRBV19 and TRBJ2-1; 8 positions match TRBD2. Germline loops: CDR1 LNHDA, CDR2 SQIVND (reference sequence). V was clipped by 3 bases and J by 3 bases; unmatched bases: 10. This CDR3 is 17 amino acids long.

This rearrangement joins TRBV4-1 to TRBJ2-1; 12 bases map to TRBD2. Trimming removed 1 base from V and 9 bases from J; junction bases left unmatched: 7. The CDR3 contains 16 residues. The germline gives CDR1 MGHRA, CDR2 YSYEKL. CDR3 residues: CASSQGRASGRGEQFF. In nucleotides, the CDR3 is TGCGCCAGCAGCCAAGGTAGGGCTAGCGGGAGGGGTGAGCAGTTCTTC.

V usage is TRBV2 and J usage is TRBJ2-3; a weak D match, TRBD2 (6 bases). Trimming left V 7 bases short and J 3 bases short, with 8 bases between. CDR1 SNHLY and CDR2 FYNNEI come from the germline V gene. The CDR3 spans 12 residues. The CDR3 loop reads CASNRETDTQYF. Here the CDR3 DNA reads TGTGCCAGCAATCGGGAGACAGATACGCAGTATTTT. The full variable domain, with the rest looked up from reference TRBV2 and TRBJ2-3, is EPEVTQTPSHQVTQMGQEVILRCVPISNHLYFYWYRQILGQKVEFLVSFYNNEISEKSEIFDDQFSVERPDGSNFTLKIRSTKLEDSAMYFCASNRETDTQYFGPGTRLTVL.